The entry that follows covers one T cell receptor beta chain sequence. Its antigen is unknown. This CDR3 contains 12 residues. V lost 0 bases and J lost 4, with 3 bases in between. Germline loops: CDR1 LNHDA, CDR2 SQIVND (reference sequence). This record comes from a study of T cells in Graves' hyperthyroidism and ophthalmopathy. Study overall: Any treatment followed the collection of peripheral blood at initial diagnosis. Regarding the study as a whole: Peripheral blood also featured most of the thyroid clonotypes expanded above 0.001.

Amplified regions were TCR beta CDR3 sequences from RNA transcripts. The TCR CDR3 was amplified in a first-round RT-PCR using the HTBI primer set. TCRdb re-called the multiplex PCR reads with MiXCR, one entry per CDR3 protein. The sample comprises under 350,000 distinct CDR3 sequences, approximately 15% of which are singletons, and 55% to 60% rests with the top ten. Diagnoses used clinical symptoms, serum thyroxine and TRAb, thyroid ultrasound and orbital computed tomography. PBMCs were derived from 7.5 to 10 ml fresh peripheral blood. This TCR was sampled from a woman aged 60-75 years with Graves' ophthalmopathy. The chain couples TRBV19 to TRBJ2-5, with D hard to call. The sample was blood. The CDR3 coding sequence is TGTGCCAGTAGTATAGATCGAGAGACCCAGTACTTC. Translating gives CASSIDRETQYF.